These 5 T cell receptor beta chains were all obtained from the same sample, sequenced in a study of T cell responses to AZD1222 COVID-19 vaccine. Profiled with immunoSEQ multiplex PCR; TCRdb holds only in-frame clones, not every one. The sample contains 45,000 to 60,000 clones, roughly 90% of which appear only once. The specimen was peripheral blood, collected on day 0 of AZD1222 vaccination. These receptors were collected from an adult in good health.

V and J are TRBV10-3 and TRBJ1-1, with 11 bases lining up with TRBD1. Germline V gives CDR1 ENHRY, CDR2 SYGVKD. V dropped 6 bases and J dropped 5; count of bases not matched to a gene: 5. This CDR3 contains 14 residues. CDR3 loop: CAIRGTGGETEAFF. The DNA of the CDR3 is TGTGCCATCAGGGGGACAGGGGGTGAGACTGAAGCTTTCTTT.

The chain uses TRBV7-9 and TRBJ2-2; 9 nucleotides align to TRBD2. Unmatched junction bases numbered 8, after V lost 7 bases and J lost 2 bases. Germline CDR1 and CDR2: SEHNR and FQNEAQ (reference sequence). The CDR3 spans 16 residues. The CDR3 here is CASTISGSRNTGELFF. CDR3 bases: TGTGCCAGCACTATTAGCGGGAGTCGTAACACCGGGGAGCTGTTTTTT.

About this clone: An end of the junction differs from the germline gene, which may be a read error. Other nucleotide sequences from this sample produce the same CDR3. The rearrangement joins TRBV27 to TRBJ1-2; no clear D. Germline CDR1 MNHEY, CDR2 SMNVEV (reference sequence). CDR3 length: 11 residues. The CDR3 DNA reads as TGCGCCAGTAGAGGGCCCTATGGCTACACCTTC. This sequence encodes CASRGPYGYTF.

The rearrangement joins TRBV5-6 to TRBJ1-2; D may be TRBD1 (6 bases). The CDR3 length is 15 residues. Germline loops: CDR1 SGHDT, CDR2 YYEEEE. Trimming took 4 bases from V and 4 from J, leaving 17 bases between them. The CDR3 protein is CASSLPYTGCYGYTF. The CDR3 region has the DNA TGTGCCAGCAGCCTTCCCTATACAGGGTGCTATGGCTACACCTTC.

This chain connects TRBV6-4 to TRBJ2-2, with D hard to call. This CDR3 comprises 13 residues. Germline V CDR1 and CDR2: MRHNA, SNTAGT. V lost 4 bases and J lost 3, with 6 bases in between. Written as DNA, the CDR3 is TGTGCCAGCAGTGGACAAGACACCGGGGAGCTGTTTTTT. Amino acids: CASSGQDTGELFF.